These 30 T cell receptor beta chains originate from one sample sequenced in a study of T-cell reconstitution after alpha-beta-depleted transplantation in children. A TCRbeta library incorporating unique molecular identifiers was prepared. TCRdb analysed the PCR reads with MiXCR anew, one entry per CDR3 protein. This table has approximately 300,000 distinct CDR3 sequences, roughly 9.1% appearing once. The sequencing used PBMCs, collected before TCRalphabeta/CD19-depleted stem cell transplant. These receptors came from a boy in the first two years of life with acute myeloid leukemia, due to receive a stem cell transplant.

This clonotype was picked up many times. The rearrangement links TRBV5-1 to TRBJ2-7; 7 nucleotides line up with TRBD1. The V and J ends lost 4 bases and 4 bases, in that order; junction bases with no gene match: 14. Germline assignment: CDR1 SGHRS and CDR2 YFSETQ. The CDR3 runs 16 residues. CDR3 nucleotide sequence: TGCGCCAGCAGCCTCCTAAGACAGGGCGCGGGTTACGAGCAGTACTTC. It encodes CASSLLRQGAGYEQYF. The full variable domain, completed using reference TRBV5-1 and TRBJ2-7, is KAGVTQTPRYLIKTRGQQVTLSCSPISGHRSVSWYQQTPGQGLQFLFEYFSETQRNKGNFPGRFSGRQFSNSRSEMNVSTLELGDSALYLCASSLLRQGAGYEQYFGPGTRLTVT.

This clonotype was counted a few times. The J gene is TRBJ2-7, the V gene TRBV27; TRBD2 agrees at 8 bases. CDR1 and CDR2 from the germline V gene are MNHEY and SMNVEV (reference sequence). The CDR3 has 15 amino acids. V dropped 6 bases and J dropped 2; count of bases not matched to a gene: 9. CDR3 DNA sequence: TGTGCCAGCAGCGACCGGGGGGGCCTGACCTACGAGCAGTACTTC. Encoded protein: CASSDRGGLTYEQYF.

There are many counts of this clonotype. The chain uses TRBV5-5 and TRBJ2-4; D not resolved. This CDR3 has 15 amino acids. Per the germline V gene, CDR1 is SGHKS and CDR2 is YYEKEE (reference sequence). The V end lost 1 base, the J end lost 0 bases, and 8 bases lay between the germline ends. The CDR3 nucleotides read TGTGCCAGCAGCTTGAGATTGGTAGCCAAAAACATTCAGTACTTC. It translates to CASSLRLVAKNIQYF. Full variable domain (rest looked up from reference TRBV5-5 and TRBJ2-4): DAGVTQSPTHLIKTRGQQVTLRCSPISGHKSVSWYQQVLGQGPQFIFQYYEKEERGRGNFPDRFSARQFPNYSSELNVNALLLGDSALYLCASSLRLVAKNIQYFGAGTRLSVL.

This clonotype was observed at least ten times. This chain uses TRBV5-1 with TRBJ1-5, with D unclear. Germline V lookup: CDR1 SGHRS, CDR2 YFSETQ. The CDR3 extends over 14 amino acids. The V end lost 0 bases, the J end lost 6 bases, and 10 bases lay between the germline ends. The CDR3 region has the DNA TGCGCCAGCAGCTTGGTGGTGGGAAGTCAGCCCCAGCATTTT. Amino acid sequence: CASSLVVGSQPQHF.

This clonotype showed up many times. This chain connects TRBV4-3 to TRBJ2-2; D is uncertain. The germline V gene encodes CDR1 LGHNA and CDR2 YSLEER. The CDR3 consists of 15 residues. V was shortened by 2 bases and J by 3 bases, with 10 bases between the two germline ends. The CDR3 DNA reads as TGCGCCAGCAGCCAAAGGGCTACTTACACCGGGGAGCTGTTTTTT. Translating it yields CASSQRATYTGELFF.

CDR3: CASSVAWAEHTGELFF. The CDR3 DNA sequence: TGTGCCAGCAGCGTGGCCTGGGCAGAGCACACCGGGGAGCTGTTTTTT. The chain employs TRBV5-4 and TRBJ2-2, with D unclear. Looked up from germline, CDR1 is SGHNT and CDR2 is YYREEE (reference sequence). V dropped 4 bases and J dropped 3 bases, with 16 bases sitting between them. CDR3 size: 16 residues. Combining the CDR3 with reference TRBV5-4 and TRBJ2-2 gives the whole variable domain ETGVTQSPTHLIKTRGQQVTLRCSSQSGHNTVSWYQQALGQGPQFIFQYYREEENGRGNFPPRFSGLQFPNYSSELNVNALELDDSALYLCASSVAWAEHTGELFFGEGSRLTVL.

This clonotype was seen at least ten times. The rearrangement uses TRBV15 and TRBJ2-2; D tentatively reads TRBD1 or TRBD2 (5 bases each). Germline V gives CDR1 LNHNV, CDR2 YYDKDF (reference sequence). Trimming took off 11 bases at V and 0 bases at J, with 13 bases between the two ends. CDR3 length equals 14 residues. The CDR3 reads CAASGTANTGELFF. CDR3 nucleotides: TGTGCCGCCTCCGGGACGGCGAACACCGGGGAGCTGTTTTTT.

This clonotype was counted only a few times. The chain carries TRBV6-5 and TRBJ1-1, with 10 bases that match TRBD1. The CDR3 has 15 residues. CDR1 is MNHEY and CDR2 is SVGAGI in the germline V gene. The trim removed 0 bases at V and 6 bases at J, leaving 4 bases unmatched. The CDR3 DNA follows: TGTGCCAGCAGTTACTCGGGACAGGGGAGGGCTGAAGCTTTCTTT. Translation gives CASSYSGQGRAEAFF.

This clonotype was counted many times. The gene calls are TRBV29-1 and TRBJ2-3, with D maybe TRBD2 (6 bases). The length of the CDR3 is 16 residues. Trimming stripped 5 bases from V and 0 bases from J, with 18 bases between. In germline, CDR1 is SQVTM, CDR2 ANQGSEA. In DNA, the CDR3 is TGCAGCGTTCACGGGGGTATGTGGGGTAGCACAGATACGCAGTATTTT. This encodes CSVHGGMWGSTDTQYF.

In this sample, this clonotype turned up many times. The chain has TRBV10-3 and TRBJ2-3; D is tentatively TRBD1 or TRBD2 (5 bases each). Germline V CDR1 and CDR2: ENHRY, SYGVKD. The V end lost 3 bases, the J end lost 6 bases, and 7 bases lay between the germline ends. The CDR3 runs to 12 residues. Here the CDR3 DNA reads TGTGCCATCAGTGACGGGGCGGATACGCAGTATTTT. It encodes CAISDGADTQYF.

This clonotype was detected only a few times. This chain links TRBV25-1 with TRBJ1-3, with unresolved D. The CDR3 contains 16 residues. V lost 6 bases, J lost 1 base, and 16 bases lay in between. Germline V gene data show CDR1 as MGHDK and CDR2 as SYGVNS. Here the CDR3 DNA reads TGTGCCAGCAGCCGTCGTAGGCAGCCTTCTGGAAACACCATATATTTT. This encodes CASSRRRQPSGNTIYF.

This clonotype was recorded many times. The CDR3 coding sequence is TGTGCCTGGGGACGGGGGACCGCCATCTACAATGAGCAGTTCTTC. Its protein product is CAWGRGTAIYNEQFF. The V call is TRBV30, the J call TRBJ2-1; weak D call: TRBD2 (6 bases). V shed 5 bases and J shed 3 bases, with 17 bases lying between them. Germline-derived CDR1 and CDR2 are GTSNPN and SVGIG (reference sequence). The CDR3 covers 15 residues. The whole variable domain, filled in from reference TRBV30 and TRBJ2-1, reads SQTIHQWPATLVQPVGSPLSLECTVEGTSNPNLYWYRQAAGRGLQLLFYSVGIGQISSEVPQNLSASRPQDRQFILSSKKLLLSDSGFYLCAWGRGTAIYNEQFFGPGTRLTVL.

About this clonotype: This may come from a read error, since a much larger clone is one base off. The chain couples TRBV4-3 to TRBJ2-5, with 7 bases identical to TRBD1. Per germline, CDR1 LGHNA and CDR2 YSLEER. This CDR3 is built from 16 residues. The CDR3 nucleotides are TGCGCCAGCAACCAAGACAGGGATGGGTGGGGAGAGACCCAGTACTTC. Encoded protein: CASNQDRDGWGETQYF.

This clonotype appeared many times. The V gene is TRBV20-1, the J gene TRBJ1-1, with 7 bases identical to TRBD1. The germline V gene encodes CDR1 DFQATT and CDR2 SNEGSKA (reference sequence). The ends lost 3 bases at V and 8 bases at J; junction bases unmatched: 3. This CDR3 contains 11 residues. Here the CDR3 DNA reads TGCAGTGCTAGGGAGGGACAGGAAGCTTTCTTT. It is translated as CSAREGQEAFF.

The table lists this clonotype with many counts. The gene calls are TRBV20-1 and TRBJ2-7; D is possibly TRBD1 (5 bases). CDR1 and CDR2 (germline): DFQATT, SNEGSKA (reference sequence). Trimming removed 3 bases from V and 2 bases from J, with 11 bases in between. The CDR3 is 13 amino acids. The CDR3 reads CSASPGPTYEQYF. CDR3 nucleotides: TGCAGTGCTAGTCCAGGGCCTACCTACGAGCAGTACTTC.

This clonotype was detected ten times or more. The chain joins TRBV7-2 to TRBJ2-5, with unresolved D. The germline V gene encodes CDR1 SGHTA and CDR2 FQGNSA. Trimming shortened V by 6 bases and J by 3 bases, and 8 bases separated the two germline ends. CDR3 length: 12 residues. The CDR3 sequence: CASRNREETQYF. The CDR3 region has the DNA TGTGCCAGCAGGAATAGGGAAGAGACCCAGTACTTC.

This clonotype has just a few counts. This rearrangement joins TRBV13 to TRBJ2-7; D possibly matches TRBD1 or TRBD2 (5 bases each). Germline V gene sequence: CDR1 PRHDT, CDR2 FYEKMQ (reference sequence). With 4 bases removed from V and 6 bases from J, the gap between germline ends came to 16 bases. The CDR3 extends over 14 amino acids. The CDR3 DNA sequence: TGTGCCAGCAGCTCAGGGACGGTGGCTCTCGAGCAGTACTTC. Translation gives CASSSGTVALEQYF.

The chain couples TRBV28 to TRBJ2-7; TRBD2 agrees at 8 bases. Germline V gives CDR1 MDHEN, CDR2 SYDVKM. CDR3 length: 13 amino acids. CDR3 loop: CVTREGPSYEQYF. The CDR3 region has the DNA TGTGTCACCCGGGAGGGTCCAAGCTACGAGCAGTACTTC.

The V and J genes are TRBV2 and TRBJ2-5, with 11 bases matching TRBD2. The V segment lost 5 bases and the J segment 4 bases; nucleotides outside the gene matches: 6. Germline V gene sequence: CDR1 SNHLY, CDR2 FYNNEI. The CDR3 contains 15 residues. The CDR3 loop reads CASSRSSGGRETQYF. The DNA for the CDR3 is TGTGCCAGCAGTCGATCTAGCGGGGGGAGAGAGACCCAGTACTTC.

Many counts were recorded for this clonotype. The CDR3: CSVQGGGNQPQHF. Here the CDR3 DNA reads TGCAGCGTGCAGGGAGGTGGCAATCAGCCCCAGCATTTT. This rearrangement joins TRBV29-1 to TRBJ1-5; possibly TRBD1 for D (5 bases). CDR1 is SQVTM and CDR2 is ANQGSEA in the germline V gene. Deletions cut 6 bases from V and 2 bases from J, with 11 bases between. The CDR3 is 13 amino acids.

Ten or more counts support this clonotype. The rearrangement joins TRBV6-5 to TRBJ2-2; D remains ambiguous. V dropped 3 bases and J dropped 3 bases, with 14 bases sitting between them. CDR3 length: 16 amino acids. Germline CDR1 is MNHEY and CDR2 is SVGAGI. The CDR3 loop reads CASSYWALRDTGELFF. CDR3 sequence (DNA): TGTGCCAGCAGTTATTGGGCACTTCGGGACACCGGGGAGCTGTTTTTT.

This clonotype was seen repeatedly, ten times or more. The chain links TRBV4-1 to TRBJ2-1; 12 bases map to TRBD2. V dropped 2 bases and J dropped 1; count of bases not matched to a gene: 18. This CDR3 is built from 22 residues. CDR1 MGHRA and CDR2 YSYEKL come from the germline V gene. This CDR3 reads CASSQLHPLAGGVERSYNEQFF. The CDR3, as DNA: TGCGCCAGCAGCCAACTTCACCCACTAGCGGGAGGTGTGGAGAGGTCCTACAATGAGCAGTTCTTC.

In its sample, this clonotype was seen a few times. The rearrangement links TRBV5-4 to TRBJ2-2, with no clear D. Germline-derived CDR1 and CDR2 are SGHNT and YYREEE (reference sequence). The CDR3 totals 15 residues. The V end lost 1 base, the J end lost 2 bases, and 9 bases lay between the germline ends. The CDR3 is CASSLFSDNTGELFF. In DNA, the CDR3 is TGTGCCAGCAGCTTGTTCAGTGACAACACCGGGGAGCTGTTTTTT.

This clonotype was detected ten times or more. The chain has TRBV4-3 and TRBJ2-7; D is possibly TRBD1 (5 bases). Germline CDR1 and CDR2: LGHNA and YSLEER. The CDR3 loop spans 15 amino acids. Trimming took 0 bases from V and 3 from J, leaving 12 bases between them. Here the CDR3 DNA reads TGCGCCAGCAGCCAAGATCCCCAGGGATACTACGAGCAGTACTTC. Protein sequence: CASSQDPQGYYEQYF.

This clonotype occurred many times. The chain couples TRBV27 to TRBJ2-2; 14 bases fit TRBD2. The CDR3 extends over 17 amino acids. Germline CDR1 is MNHEY and CDR2 is SMNVEV (reference sequence). V shed 2 bases and J 5 bases; nucleotides not matched to a gene: 4. The chain's CDR3 is CASSLPGLAGGTGELFF. The CDR3 DNA is TGTGCCAGCAGTTTACCCGGACTAGCGGGAGGAACCGGGGAGCTGTTTTTT.

This clonotype appeared many times. V is TRBV15 and J is TRBJ2-1, with D possibly TRBD1 on 6 matching bases. CDR3 length: 13 residues. V lost 0 bases, J lost 12 bases, and 12 bases lay in between. Germline V CDR1 and CDR2: LNHNV, YYDKDF (reference sequence). CDR3 sequence (DNA): TGTGCCACCAGCAGAGATCCCGGCAGGGGGCAGTTCTTC. Amino acid sequence: CATSRDPGRGQFF.

A single count supports this clonotype. The chain employs TRBV30 and TRBJ2-7; 7 bases are shared with TRBD1. Germline V gives CDR1 GTSNPN, CDR2 SVGIG (reference sequence). This CDR3 has 11 residues. Germline trimming cut 0 bases from V and 12 bases from J; bases unmatched to any gene: 5. CDR3: CAWSVTGERYF. CDR3 nucleotide sequence: TGTGCCTGGAGTGTCACAGGGGAAAGGTACTTC.

Ten or more counts support this clonotype. The chain is built from TRBV28 and TRBJ2-1; D uncertain. V was cut by 9 bases and J by 0 bases, with 12 bases left in between. In germline, CDR1 is MDHEN, CDR2 SYDVKM. This CDR3 is 14 amino acids long. The CDR3: CARRPWSSYNEQFF. The DNA of the CDR3 is TGTGCCAGGCGCCCATGGAGCTCCTACAATGAGCAGTTCTTC.

The V and J genes are TRBV21-1 and TRBJ2-5. TRBV21-1 is annotated as a pseudogene. This CDR3 is built from 14 residues. CDR3 loop: CASSKALSQETQYF. The CDR3 bases are TGTGCCAGCAGCAAAGCCCTATCCCAAGAGACCCAGTACTTC.

This clonotype was counted at least ten times. This chain uses TRBV6-2 or TRBV6-3 with TRBJ2-3, with D possibly called TRBD1 or TRBD2 (5 bases each). CDR3 length: 18 amino acids. Germline CDR1 MNHEY, CDR2 SVGEGT. V lost 5 bases, J lost 0 bases, and 21 bases lay in between. CDR3 bases: TGTGCCAGCAGTGACTACCCACTCGGACATCCCAGCACAGATACGCAGTATTTT. Encoded protein: CASSDYPLGHPSTDTQYF.